Detailed here is one T cell receptor (beta chain). This entry comes from a study of early T cells in non-severe SARS-CoV-2 infection. Overall study context: Sequenced bulk RNA came from whole blood that was unsorted, and chains were unpaired.

Individual cDNA molecules received unique molecular identifiers. One entry per CDR3 protein, called by TCRdb with MiXCR from the 5' RACE reads. There are roughly 63,000 distinct CDR3 sequences in the sample; 9.5% to 15% occur only once, and approximately 1% lies in the top ten. Germline V gene sequence: CDR1 LGHDT, CDR2 YNNKEL (reference sequence). The CDR3 is 14 residues long. Trimming shortened V by 3 bases and J by 5 bases, and 13 bases separated the two germline ends. This sample comprised whole blood, obtained at baseline. The sequence was obtained from an adult who was a healthcare worker with PCR-confirmed SARS-CoV-2 infection or an uninfected control (not recorded which). The donor label of this sample is uncertain. The genes are TRBV3-1 and TRBJ1-1; D is uncertain. The CDR3 spells CASSHRERVTEAFF. DNA for the CDR3: TGTGCCAGCAGCCATAGGGAGAGAGTAACTGAAGCTTTCTTT.